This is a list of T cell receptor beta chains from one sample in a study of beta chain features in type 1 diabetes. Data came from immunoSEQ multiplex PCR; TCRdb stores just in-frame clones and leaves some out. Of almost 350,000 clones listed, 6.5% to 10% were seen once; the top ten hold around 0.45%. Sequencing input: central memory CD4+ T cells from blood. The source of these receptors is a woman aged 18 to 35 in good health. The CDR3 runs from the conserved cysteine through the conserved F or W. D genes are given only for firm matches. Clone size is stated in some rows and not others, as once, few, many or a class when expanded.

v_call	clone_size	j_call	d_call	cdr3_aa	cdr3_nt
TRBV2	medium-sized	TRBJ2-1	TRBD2	CASSRGGEQFF	TGTGCCAGCTCCCGGGGGGGTGAGCAGTTCTTC
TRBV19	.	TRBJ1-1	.	CASSPVLVVEAFF	TGTGCCAGTAGTCCCGTTTTAGTGGTTGAAGCTTTCTTT
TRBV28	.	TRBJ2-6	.	CASSGGYSGANVLTF	TGTGCCAGCAGTGGGGGCTACTCTGGGGCCAACGTCCTGACTTTC
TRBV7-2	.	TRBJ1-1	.	CASNSGGTQNTEAFF	TGTGCCAGCAACTCCGGCGGGACACAGAACACTGAAGCTTTCTTT
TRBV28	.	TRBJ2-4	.	CASSLTALAKNIQYF	TGTGCCAGCAGTTTAACGGCACTAGCCAAAAACATTCAGTACTTC
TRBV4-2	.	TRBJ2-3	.	CASSSQVSSDTQYF	TGTGCCAGCAGCTCTCAGGTCTCGTCAGATACGCAGTATTTT
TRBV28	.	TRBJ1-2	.	CASSTLGAINRYGYTF	TGTGCCAGCTCCACCTTGGGGGCGATCAATCGCTATGGCTACACCTTC
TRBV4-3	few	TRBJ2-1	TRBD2	CASSRSGSSYNEQFF	TGCGCCAGCAGCCGGAGCGGGAGCTCCTACAATGAGCAGTTCTTC
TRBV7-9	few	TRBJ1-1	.	CASSPIFNTEAFF	TGTGCCAGCAGCCCGATTTTTAACACTGAAGCTTTCTTT
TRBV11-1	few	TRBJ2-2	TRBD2	CASRQAGANTGELFF	TGTGCCAGCAGACAAGCGGGGGCGAACACCGGGGAGCTGTTTTTT
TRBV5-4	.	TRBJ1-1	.	CASSQARSTEAFF	TGCGCCAGCAGCCAGGCTAGGAGCACTGAAGCTTTCTTT
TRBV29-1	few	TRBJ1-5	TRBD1	CSVATGWDQPQHF	TGCAGCGTTGCGACAGGGTGGGATCAGCCCCAGCATTTT
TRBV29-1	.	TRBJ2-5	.	CSGTPGRETQYF	TGCAGCGGGACTCCGGGGAGGGAGACCCAGTACTTC
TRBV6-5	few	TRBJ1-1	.	CASNRRAGRAEAFF	TGTGCCAGCAATCGTAGAGCAGGGCGCGCTGAAGCTTTCTTT
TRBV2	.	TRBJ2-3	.	CASRDYRVTQYF	TGTGCCAGCAGGGACTATAGGGTTACGCAGTATTTT
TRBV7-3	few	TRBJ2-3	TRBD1	CASSLGQGADTQYF	TGTGCCAGCAGCTTGGGGCAGGGGGCAGATACGCAGTATTTT
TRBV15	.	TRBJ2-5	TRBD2	CATSFRSTSLDYKYF	TGTGCCACCAGCTTCCGCTCGACTAGCCTGGACTACAAGTACTTC
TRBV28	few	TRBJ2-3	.	CASSFLGRTRADTQYF	TGTGCCAGCAGTTTTTTGGGCCGAACGAGGGCAGATACGCAGTATTTT
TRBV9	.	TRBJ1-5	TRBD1	CASSRQGGNQPQHF	TGTGCCAGCAGCAGACAGGGGGGCAATCAGCCCCAGCATTTT
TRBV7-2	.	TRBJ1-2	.	CASSEQATYYGYTF	TGTGCCAGCAGTGAACAGGCAACCTACTATGGCTACACCTTC
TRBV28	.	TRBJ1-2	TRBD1	CASRPRTGNYGYTF	TGTGCCAGCAGACCACGGACAGGGAACTATGGCTACACCTTC
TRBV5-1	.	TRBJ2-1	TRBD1	CASSLGDRSYNEQFF	TGCGCCAGCAGCTTGGGGGACAGATCCTACAATGAGCAGTTCTTC
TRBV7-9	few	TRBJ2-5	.	CASSSYSRQETQYF	TGTGCCAGCAGCTCCTATAGCAGACAAGAGACCCAGTACTTC
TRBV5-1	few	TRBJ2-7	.	CASSFFGSYEQYF	TGCGCCAGCAGCTTTTTTGGCTCCTACGAGCAGTACTTC
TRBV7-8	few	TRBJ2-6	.	CASSLAPWARGANVLTF	TGTGCCAGCAGCTTAGCCCCCTGGGCCCGTGGGGCCAACGTCCTGACTTTC
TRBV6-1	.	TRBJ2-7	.	CATGPEGHANEQYF	TGTGCCACAGGACCGGAGGGACATGCCAACGAGCAGTACTTC
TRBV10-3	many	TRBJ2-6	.	CAISDSGANVLTF	TGTGCCATCAGCGACTCTGGGGCCAACGTCCTGACTTTC
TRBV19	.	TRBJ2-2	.	CASSISTSVGELFF	TGTGCCAGTAGTATTTCGACTTCGGTCGGGGAGCTGTTTTTT
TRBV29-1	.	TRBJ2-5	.	CSVGRSWGPETQYF	TGCAGCGTGGGGCGGTCTTGGGGACCAGAGACCCAGTACTTC
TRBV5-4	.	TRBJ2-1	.	CASSKFGTQGYNEQFF	TGTGCCAGCAGCAAGTTCGGTACCCAGGGCTACAATGAGCAGTTCTTC
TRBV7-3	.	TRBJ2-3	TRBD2	CASSLGLAETDTQYF	TGTGCCAGCAGCTTGGGACTAGCGGAAACGGATACGCAGTATTTT
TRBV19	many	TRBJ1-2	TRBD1	CASSTRQGANYGYTF	TGTGCCAGTAGTACGCGACAGGGGGCGAACTATGGCTACACCTTC
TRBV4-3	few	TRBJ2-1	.	CASSQDPAGKAYNEQFF	TGCGCCAGCAGCCAAGATCCGGCGGGCAAGGCATACAATGAGCAGTTCTTC
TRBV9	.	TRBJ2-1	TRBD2	CASSETAQLAASYNEQFF	TGTGCCAGCAGCGAGACCGCTCAACTAGCGGCCTCCTACAATGAGCAGTTCTTC
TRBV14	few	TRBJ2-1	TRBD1	CASSPGTGFSYNEQFF	TGTGCCAGCAGCCCTGGGACAGGGTTTTCCTACAATGAGCAGTTCTTC
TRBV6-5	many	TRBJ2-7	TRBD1	CASSAGTGSYEQYF	TGTGCCAGCAGTGCCGGGACAGGGTCCTACGAGCAGTACTTC
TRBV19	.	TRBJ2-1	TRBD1	CASSITGGLYNEQFF	TGTGCCAGTAGTATCACAGGGGGCTTATACAATGAGCAGTTCTTC
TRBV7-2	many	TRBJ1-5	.	CASSLRGSGGNQPQHF	TGTGCCAGCAGCTTAAGAGGGTCTGGAGGCAATCAGCCCCAGCATTTT
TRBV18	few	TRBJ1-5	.	CASSPQENSNQPQHF	TGTGCCAGCTCACCACAGGAAAATAGCAATCAGCCCCAGCATTTT
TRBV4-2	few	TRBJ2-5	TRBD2	CASSHGLAGRRETQYF	TGTGCCAGCAGCCATGGACTAGCGGGCCGGCGAGAGACCCAGTACTTC